This TCR beta chain was obtained from a study of cytomegalovirus exposure and HLA in healthy donors. For the study at large: Researchers previously reported finding 90 million to 120 million unique TCR beta sequences from about 179 million T cells. Findings of the study overall: V- and J-gene trimming of TCR beta was linked (in a later analysis) to a missense DCLRE1C variant. Roughly uniform sequencing depth across donors was assumed, possibly incorrectly. Most CMV-associated TCR beta chains were later found to appear HLA-restricted.

Concerning this clone: What it binds is unknown. Other DNA variants within this sample encode the same CDR3.

Germline V lookup: CDR1 GTSNPN, CDR2 SVGIG (reference sequence). Trimming stripped 0 bases from V and 7 bases from J, with 16 bases between. CDR3 length: 16 amino acids. Amplification used 60 Vbeta primers and 13 Jbeta primers. Libraries were prepared by immunoSEQ multiplex PCR; TCRdb keeps only in-frame clonotypes and omits some of them. This sample has about 200,000 clones, with 75% to 85% found just once. The sample comprised PBMCs. The V gene is TRBV30, the J gene TRBJ1-6; D is perhaps TRBD1 (5 bases). The receptor's source is a male donor in good health and CMV-seropositive. CDR3 in amino acids: CAWSVRTSGGNSPLHF. The CDR3 nucleotides read TGTGCCTGGAGTGTACGTACCTCGGGGGGAAATTCACCCCTCCACTTT.